The T cell receptor beta chain under discussion was sequenced for a study of T cell repertoires in cytomegalovirus infection. At the level of the study: An indication of both CMV infection and matching HLA type came from public TCR beta signatures. Broader study findings: The response measured ex vivo was dominated by TCR beta clonotypes (HLA-C-restricted and CMV-specific). Carriers of CMV and the relevant HLA type were discriminated by public TCR beta frequency.

TCRdb re-analysed the reads in MiXCR, keeping a single row per CDR3 protein. Of fewer than 300,000 distinct CDR3 sequences in the sample, roughly 23% were seen once. Turning to this clonotype: Its target is unknown.

The CDR3 totals 15 residues. V was clipped by 4 bases and J by 3 bases, with 12 bases between them. The TCR originated in a human donor in good health (CMV status not recorded). Some clones in this sample may be carry-over from other donors' samples. Sequencing used PBMCs. The chain combines TRBV12-3 or TRBV12-4 with TRBJ2-2; TRBD2 is a possible D gene (6 bases). The CDR3 nucleotides are TGTGCCAGCAGTTCCCCCTCGGGGGACACCGGGGAGCTGTTTTTT. Protein: CASSSPSGDTGELFF.